This T cell receptor (beta chain) was captured in a study of T cell responses to AZD1222 COVID-19 vaccine. About this clone itself: Its target is unknown.

Generated by immunoSEQ multiplex PCR, the TCRdb table keeps only in-frame clones and is missing some. The data contain 130,000 or so clones, nearly 95% of them singletons. Points from the study as a whole: CD4 TCRs linked to vaccination spanned spike, dominating at 160-218 and 743-854. Spike-specific TCR breadth and depth both grew after two AZD1222 doses. Females made up more of the donors, who were largely white British, and clonal diversity may have come out too low.

This sequence was found in an adult in good health. Sequencing was performed on peripheral blood, taken on day 0 of AZD1222 vaccination.

The CDR3 loop is CASIKTGGKPGELFF. The CDR3 nucleotides read TGTGCCAGCATAAAAACAGGGGGGAAACCCGGGGAGCTGTTTTTT. This rearrangement joins TRBV28 to TRBJ2-2; TRBD1 aligns across 8 bases. The germline V gene has CDR1 MDHEN and CDR2 SYDVKM. V lost 7 bases to trimming and J lost 6 bases; unmatched junction nucleotides: 10. The CDR3 runs to 15 residues. The whole variable domain, remainder taken from reference TRBV28 and TRBJ2-2, is DVKVTQSSRYLVKRTGEKVFLECVQDMDHENMFWYRQDPGLGLRLIYFSYDVKMKEKGDIPEGYSVSREKKERFSLILESASTNQTSMYLCASIKTGGKPGELFFGEGSRLTVL.